Below, 28 T cell receptor beta chains from the same sample are listed, as sequenced in a study of neoadjuvant anti-PD-1 for oral cavity cancer. Sequencing used immunoSEQ multiplex PCR; TCRdb keeps in-frame clones, though not all of them. The sample has approximately 8,800 clones; 64% are singletons. The time point here: after neoadjuvant nivolumab, at surgical resection. Specimen: PBMCs, collected after nivolumab (anti-PD-1) treatment. The receptor source for this set is a person aged 35-79 years with oral cavity squamous cell carcinoma.

This clone was counted once. The V call is TRBV7-9, the J call TRBJ2-2; D not certain. Deletions cut 0 bases from V and 6 bases from J, with 11 bases between. The CDR3 is 15 amino acids. The germline gives CDR1 SEHNR, CDR2 FQNEAQ (reference sequence). The CDR3 DNA reads TGTGCCAGCAGCTTAGCGCGAGGCGGAGCCGGGGAGCTGTTTTTT. This encodes CASSLARGGAGELFF.

The V and J genes are TRBV2 and TRBJ1-1, with D perhaps TRBD1 (5 bases). CDR1 is SNHLY and CDR2 is FYNNEI in the germline V gene. CDR3 size: 14 residues. V gave up 7 bases and J gave up 1 base, with 13 bases separating them. CDR3 nucleotide sequence: TGTGCCAGCATCAGGGCCCAGGGGAACACTGAAGCTTTCTTT. Translating gives CASIRAQGNTEAFF. The variable domain in full, with the rest retrieved from reference TRBV2 and TRBJ1-1, is EPEVTQTPSHQVTQMGQEVILRCVPISNHLYFYWYRQILGQKVEFLVSFYNNEISEKSEIFDDQFSVERPDGSNFTLKIRSTKLEDSAMYFCASIRAQGNTEAFFGQGTRLTVV.

This chain links TRBV6-1 with TRBJ2-4; 7 bases align to TRBD1. V dropped 2 bases and J dropped 9; count of bases not matched to a gene: 7. From germline, CDR1 is MNHNS and CDR2 SASEGT. The CDR3 runs to 14 residues. CDR3 coding DNA: TGTGCCAGCAGTGAACGTGACAGGGATGGCATTCAGTACTTC. Its protein is CASSERDRDGIQYF.

CDR3 in amino acids: CASSPDGSYGYTF. The CDR3 DNA follows: TGTGCCAGCAGTCCGGACGGTAGTTATGGCTACACCTTC. This sequence joins TRBV27 and TRBJ1-2; D is unclear. The germline V gene has CDR1 MNHEY and CDR2 SMNVEV (reference sequence). The ends were cut back, 5 bases at V and 5 bases at J, with 12 bases in the middle. The CDR3 runs to 13 residues.

This chain uses TRBV18 with TRBJ1-2, with D perhaps TRBD1 (6 bases). Looked up from germline, CDR1 is KGHSH and CDR2 is LQKENI. Trimming removed 3 bases from V and 5 bases from J, with 16 bases in between. The length of the CDR3 is 15 residues. DNA of the CDR3: TGTGCCAGCTCACCCGGAGACAGGAAAAGATATGGCTACACCTTC. Translating it yields CASSPGDRKRYGYTF. Full variable domain (rest looked up from reference TRBV18 and TRBJ1-2): NAGVMQNPRHLVRRRGQEARLRCSPMKGHSHVYWYRQLPEEGLKFMVYLQKENIIDESGMPKERFSAEFPKEGPSILRIQQVVRGDSAAYFCASSPGDRKRYGYTFGSGTRLTVV.

This chain links TRBV19 with TRBJ2-3, with D perhaps TRBD1 or TRBD2 (5 bases each). The CDR3 is 14 residues long. Trimming pared 6 bases from V and 4 bases from J, leaving 14 bases between. CDR1 and CDR2 from the germline V gene are LNHDA and SQIVND (reference sequence). Here the CDR3 DNA reads TGTGCCAGTAGGGGGGTCGGTCTTCCAGATACGCAGTATTTT. Its protein is CASRGVGLPDTQYF.

In its sample, this clone was seen a few times. The chain links TRBV5-1 to TRBJ1-1, with 12 positions matching TRBD1. Germline V lookup: CDR1 SGHRS, CDR2 YFSETQ. The CDR3 is made up of 14 amino acids. V shed 4 bases and J 8 bases; nucleotides not matched to a gene: 6. The CDR3 region is CASSLGQGAREAFF. The CDR3 nucleotides are TGCGCCAGCAGCCTGGGACAGGGGGCACGGGAAGCTTTCTTT. Combining the CDR3 with reference TRBV5-1 and TRBJ1-1 gives the whole variable domain KAGVTQTPRYLIKTRGQQVTLSCSPISGHRSVSWYQQTPGQGLQFLFEYFSETQRNKGNFPGRFSGRQFSNSRSEMNVSTLELGDSALYLCASSLGQGAREAFFGQGTRLTVV.

The genes are TRBV2 and TRBJ2-5; D ambiguous. CDR1 and CDR2 (germline): SNHLY, FYNNEI. V lost 2 bases, J lost 4 bases, and 5 bases lay in between. The CDR3 is 12 amino acids. CDR3 bases: TGTGCCAGCAGTGAATACGGAGAGACCCAGTACTTC. It encodes CASSEYGETQYF.

V gene TRBV1 combines with J gene TRBJ2-1; the table's D call, TRBD2, was not checked against the DNA. TRBV1 is termed a pseudogene. CDR3 size: 18 residues. This chain's CDR3 is CTSSQGVAPLAGADEQFF. The CDR3 DNA reads as TGCACCAGCAGCCAAGGTGTTGCCCCACTAGCGGGGGCGGATGAGCAGTTCTTC.

V usage is TRBV6-6 and J usage is TRBJ2-7; a possible D gene is TRBD1 (6 bases). This CDR3 is built from 16 residues. Trimming took off 6 bases at V and 2 bases at J, with 20 bases between the two ends. Germline V gives CDR1 MNHNY, CDR2 SVGAGI (reference sequence). This CDR3 is CASRLPGTFAAYEQYF. In DNA, the CDR3 is TGTGCCAGCAGGCTTCCCGGGACATTCGCTGCCTACGAGCAGTACTTC.

V and J are TRBV5-1 and TRBJ1-1; D is unresolved. Germline lookup yields CDR1 SGHRS and CDR2 YFSETQ. The V end was cut by 2 bases, the J end by 1 base, with 15 bases between. There are 16 residues in the CDR3. CDR3 sequence reads: CASSLGSSIRNTEAFF. The CDR3 DNA follows: TGCGCCAGCAGCTTAGGGTCCTCTATCAGGAACACTGAAGCTTTCTTT.

This rearrangement joins TRBV29-1 to TRBJ1-2; the D is unclear. The CDR3 length is 12 residues. CDR1 SQVTM and CDR2 ANQGSEA come from the germline V gene. Trimming removed 4 bases at V and 10 bases at J, with 16 bases between. In nucleotides, the CDR3 is TGCAGCGTTGTGGGTGCGGCAGAGCTCTACACCTTC. Its protein is CSVVGAAELYTF.

The CDR3 DNA reads as TGTGCCAGCAGTGACCGGAGGAACACTGAAGCTTTCTTT. This encodes CASSDRRNTEAFF. The chain combines TRBV6-1 with TRBJ1-1; D is unresolved. The CDR3 totals 13 residues. V dropped 3 bases and J dropped 1 base, with 6 bases sitting between them. The V gene's germline CDR1 is MNHNS and CDR2 SASEGT.

There are a few counts of this clone. J is TRBJ2-7 and V is TRBV27, with D perhaps TRBD1 or TRBD2 (6 bases each). The length of the CDR3 is 14 residues. The V end lost 3 bases, the J end lost 2 bases, and 11 bases lay between the germline ends. Germline assignment: CDR1 MNHEY and CDR2 SMNVEV (reference sequence). In DNA, the CDR3 is TGTGCCAGCAGTTTTAAAGGGGGGACCTACGAGCAGTACTTC. Its translation: CASSFKGGTYEQYF.

The chain employs TRBV11-2 and TRBJ2-3; D is perhaps TRBD1 or TRBD2 (5 bases each). The CDR3 is 15 residues long. Germline CDR1 is SGHAT and CDR2 is FQNNGV. The germline V and J ends were trimmed by 3 bases and 6 bases, with 16 bases remaining between them. In nucleotides, the CDR3 is TGTGCCAGCAGCTTGGTAGGGGCCGAGGGGGATACGCAGTATTTT. This gives the protein CASSLVGAEGDTQYF.

This clone came up a few times. The genes are TRBV7-9 and TRBJ2-6; D may correspond to TRBD1 or TRBD2 (5 bases each). Trimming left V 6 bases short and J 2 bases short, with 17 bases between. CDR1 is SEHNR and CDR2 is FQNEAQ in the germline V gene (reference sequence). This CDR3 is built from 17 residues. The CDR3 region has the DNA TGTGCCAGCAGACTGAGGGGCCTTGAGACTGGGGCCAACGTCCTGACTTTC. Translation: CASRLRGLETGANVLTF.

This rearrangement joins TRBV5-5 to TRBJ2-5, with D unresolved. V dropped 0 bases and J dropped 1 base, with 10 bases sitting between them. This CDR3 has 15 residues. Germline CDR1 reads SGHKS; CDR2 reads YYEKEE (reference sequence). CDR3 in amino acids: CASSLVAGSQETQYF. In DNA form, the CDR3 reads TGTGCCAGCAGCTTGGTAGCCGGTTCCCAAGAGACCCAGTACTTC.

This clone was counted between two and nine times. The chain recombines TRBV4-1 with TRBJ1-5; weak D call: TRBD1 (6 bases). V was shortened by 0 bases and J by 9 bases, with 12 bases between the two germline ends. CDR1 is MGHRA, CDR2 YSYEKL, per germline. The CDR3 totals 14 residues. CDR3 loop: CASSQDGGLGPQHF. The CDR3 DNA sequence: TGCGCCAGCAGCCAAGATGGGGGGCTGGGGCCCCAGCATTTT.

CDR3 protein: CASIKQRFLYGYTF. CDR3 DNA: TGTGCCAGCATAAAACAGAGGTTTCTCTATGGCTACACCTTC. The J gene is TRBJ1-2, the V gene TRBV5-6; D is unclear. Germline CDR1 and CDR2: SGHDT and YYEEEE. The CDR3 is 14 amino acids. V dropped 6 bases and J dropped 4 bases, with 16 bases sitting between them.

The chain combines TRBV5-1 with TRBJ1-2, with 10 bases matching TRBD1. The V segment lost 0 bases and the J segment 7 bases; nucleotides outside the gene matches: 0. Germline CDR1 reads SGHRS; CDR2 reads YFSETQ. The CDR3 runs to 13 residues. In DNA, the CDR3 is TGCGCCAGCAGCTTGGGGACAGGGGGTGGCTACACCTTC. This gives the protein CASSLGTGGGYTF.

This clone turned up a few times. The V call is TRBV2, the J call TRBJ2-7, with a tentative D call TRBD2 (6 bases). This CDR3 has 13 residues. The V and J ends lost 7 bases and 4 bases respectively, with 14 bases between them. Germline V CDR1 and CDR2: SNHLY, FYNNEI. The CDR3, as DNA: TGTGCCAGCACCCGGGGAGGTAATTACGAGCAGTACTTC. As protein: CASTRGGNYEQYF.

The table lists this clone with a few counts. This sequence joins TRBV7-8 and TRBJ2-2; 8 bases align to TRBD2. The germline V gene encodes CDR1 SGHVS and CDR2 FQNEAQ. V shed 0 bases and J 6 bases; nucleotides not matched to a gene: 6. The CDR3 runs 16 residues. CDR3 sequence reads: CASSLAGGREAGELFF. CDR3 DNA: TGTGCCAGCAGCTTAGCTGGAGGGCGGGAGGCCGGGGAGCTGTTTTTT.

V gene TRBV2 combines with J gene TRBJ2-5; D is possibly TRBD2 (6 bases). This CDR3 spans 14 amino acids. Between the trimmed V and J ends, which lost 3 bases and 1 base, there was a span of 9 bases. Germline lookup yields CDR1 SNHLY and CDR2 FYNNEI. CDR3 amino acids: CASSELTSQETQYF. The CDR3 DNA follows: TGTGCCAGCAGTGAGTTGACTAGCCAAGAGACCCAGTACTTC.

This clone came up a few times. The J gene is TRBJ1-2, the V gene TRBV2, with 8 bases identical to TRBD1. The CDR3 runs to 13 residues. The germline gives CDR1 SNHLY, CDR2 FYNNEI. V lost 5 bases and J lost 13; bases outside the gene matches: 12. The CDR3 loop is CASSLGTGGRSTF. CDR3 sequence (DNA): TGTGCCAGCAGTCTAGGGACAGGCGGAAGGAGCACCTTC.

Only a few counts were recorded for this clone. V gene TRBV4-1 combines with J gene TRBJ2-2; tentatively, D is TRBD1 (6 bases). Per germline, CDR1 MGHRA and CDR2 YSYEKL. V lost 0 bases and J lost 5, with 16 bases in between. This CDR3 is 17 amino acids long. DNA for the CDR3: TGCGCCAGCAGCCAAGATAGGGCAGGGGCACAGACCGGGGAGCTGTTTTTT. Translated, it gives CASSQDRAGAQTGELFF.

CDR3 sequence: CASSKAQGREIYNEQFF. The DNA of the CDR3 is TGTGCCAGCAGCAAAGCGCAGGGCAGAGAGATTTACAATGAGCAGTTCTTC. V is TRBV21-1 and J is TRBJ2-1; TRBD1, as called in the table, went unchecked against the DNA. TRBV21-1 is a pseudogene locus. This CDR3 is built from 17 residues.

This clone was detected a few times. The chain uses TRBV28 and TRBJ1-5; no reliable D call. Germline V lookup: CDR1 MDHEN, CDR2 SYDVKM. Deletions cut 3 bases from V and 1 base from J, with 16 bases between. There are 17 residues in the CDR3. The DNA of the CDR3 is TGTGCCAGCAGTTTCTTGAGGAGCTCATCAAGCAATCAGCCCCAGCATTTT. Encoded protein: CASSFLRSSSSNQPQHF.

This chain connects TRBV15 to TRBJ1-5; a possible D gene is TRBD1 (5 bases). Trimming took 3 bases from V and 3 from J, leaving 9 bases between them. This CDR3 has 14 residues. Germline CDR1 is LNHNV and CDR2 is YYDKDF (reference sequence). CDR3 amino acids: CATSSGGYNQPQHF. Written as DNA, the CDR3 is TGTGCCACCAGCAGCGGGGGATACAATCAGCCCCAGCATTTT.